This T cell receptor beta chain originates from a study of brain metastases from non-small cell lung cancer. Clones were read by immunoSEQ multiplex PCR, and TCRdb kept only the in-frame ones, dropping some. Here the sample spans some 4,100 clones, roughly 87% being singletons. The length of the CDR3 is 15 residues. The germline V gene has CDR1 MNHEY and CDR2 SVGEGT. The ends were cut back, 4 bases at V and 5 bases at J, with 17 bases in the middle. The origin of this receptor is a donor aged 40 or older with non-small cell lung cancer. The V call is TRBV6-2 or TRBV6-3, the J call TRBJ2-5, with D possibly matching TRBD2 (7 bases). The sample was primary lung tumor tissue. The chain's CDR3 is CASSSIGGPEETQYF. The CDR3 region has the DNA TGTGCCAGCAGTTCAATCGGGGGGCCCGAGGAGACCCAGTACTTC.